The present T cell receptor beta chain was sequenced within a study of cytomegalovirus exposure and HLA in healthy donors. General study findings and limits: Productive status was seen about 87% or about 30% of the time for most TCR beta V segments in an earlier analysis. One later analysis reportedly identified an Asian-associated ancestry cluster that showed fewer N-insertions than the roughly 700-donor mean. Within the data, a cluster of highly shared sequence variants was likely a sequencing artifact.

Primers for the PCR totalled 60 Vbeta and 13 Jbeta. The table came from immunoSEQ multiplex PCR; TCRdb's copy has only in-frame clones and leaves some out. In the table there are over 150,000 clones, 60% to 85% of which are singletons. Concerning this clone: Antigen unknown.

Germline V CDR1 and CDR2: SNHLY, FYNNEI. J gave up 3 bases and V 7 bases, and 12 bases lay outside the gene matches. The length of the CDR3 is 15 residues. The V and J genes are TRBV2 and TRBJ2-7; 7 bases are shared with TRBD2. Material for sequencing was PBMCs. The sequence was collected from a girl between 10 and 17 years old in good health and CMV-seropositive. CDR3 residues: CASTPKMAGVYEQYF. Here the CDR3 DNA reads TGTGCCAGCACTCCGAAGATGGCGGGAGTCTACGAGCAGTACTTC.